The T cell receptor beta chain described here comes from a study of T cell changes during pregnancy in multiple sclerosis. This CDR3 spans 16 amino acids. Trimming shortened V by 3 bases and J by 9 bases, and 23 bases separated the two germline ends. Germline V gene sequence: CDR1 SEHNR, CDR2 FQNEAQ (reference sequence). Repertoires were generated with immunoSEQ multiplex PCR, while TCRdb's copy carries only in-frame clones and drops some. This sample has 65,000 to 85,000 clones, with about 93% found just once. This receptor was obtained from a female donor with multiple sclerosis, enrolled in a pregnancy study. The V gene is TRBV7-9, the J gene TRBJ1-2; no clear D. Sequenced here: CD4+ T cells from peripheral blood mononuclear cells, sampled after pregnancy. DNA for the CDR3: TGTGCCAGCAGCTTTCTTATCAGGCAGCCCTATGGTAGCTACACCTTC. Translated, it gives CASSFLIRQPYGSYTF.